The 27 T cell receptor beta chains below were found in one sample sequenced in a study of cytomegalovirus exposure and HLA in healthy donors. The PCR ran on 60 Vbeta and 13 Jbeta primers. Profiling relied on immunoSEQ multiplex PCR, and the TCRdb table lists in-frame clones only, not all of them. The table lists roughly 180,000 clones, roughly 80% of them singletons, with approximately 2.3% in the top ten. Sequencing was done on a sample of PBMCs. The receptors were gathered from a male donor in good health and CMV-seronegative.

The rearrangement links TRBV5-6 to TRBJ2-7; maybe TRBD2 (6 bases). Looked up from germline, CDR1 is SGHDT and CDR2 is YYEEEE. CDR3 size: 16 residues. Trimming cost V 1 base and J 2 bases, with 16 bases left between them. CDR3 loop: CASSLTGQGGAYEQYF. For the CDR3, the DNA is TGTGCCAGCAGCTTGACCGGGCAGGGAGGCGCCTACGAGCAGTACTTC.

The gene calls are TRBV28 and TRBJ2-7; TRBD2 matches at 7 bases. The CDR3 has 15 amino acids. After removal of 5 bases from V and 6 bases from J, the junction contained 13 bases not matched to a gene. Germline CDR1 and CDR2: MDHEN and SYDVKM. The CDR3 loop reads CASSTDGLVRGEQYF. CDR3 in DNA: TGTGCCAGCAGTACCGACGGACTAGTACGCGGCGAGCAGTACTTC.

The chain has TRBV28 and TRBJ2-1; unclear D gene. CDR1 and CDR2 (germline): MDHEN, SYDVKM. Trimming removed 3 bases at V and 0 bases at J, with 9 bases between. The CDR3 is 15 amino acids. CDR3 amino acids: CASSFSTSSYNEQFF. The CDR3, as DNA: TGTGCCAGCAGTTTTAGTACGAGCTCCTACAATGAGCAGTTCTTC. Variable domain in full (rest from reference TRBV28 and TRBJ2-1): DVKVTQSSRYLVKRTGEKVFLECVQDMDHENMFWYRQDPGLGLRLIYFSYDVKMKEKGDIPEGYSVSREKKERFSLILESASTNQTSMYLCASSFSTSSYNEQFFGPGTRLTVL.

The chain couples TRBV28 to TRBJ2-5; 9 nucleotides line up with TRBD2. V gave up 2 bases and J gave up 4 bases; unmatched junction bases: 11. The CDR3 extends over 17 amino acids. CDR1 is MDHEN and CDR2 is SYDVKM in the germline V gene. As DNA, the CDR3 is TGTGCCAGCAGTTTAGGGAGGACTAGCGAGAGAGGAGAGACCCAGTACTTC. Amino acids: CASSLGRTSERGETQYF.

The chain has TRBV11-3 and TRBJ2-3; TRBD1 agrees at 7 bases. The CDR3 consists of 17 residues. Germline CDR1 and CDR2: SGHNT and YENEEA. J gave up 4 bases and V 5 bases, and 15 bases lay outside the gene matches. This CDR3 reads CASSLTTYGQGADTQYF. In DNA form, the CDR3 reads TGTGCCAGCAGCCTTACCACATACGGGCAGGGGGCAGATACGCAGTATTTT. Based on the CDR3 plus reference TRBV11-3 and TRBJ2-3, the full variable domain is EAGVVQSPRYKIIEKKQPVAFWCNPISGHNTLYWYLQNLGQGPELLIRYENEEAVDDSQLPKDRFSAERLKGVDSTLKIQPAELGDSAVYLCASSLTTYGQGADTQYFGPGTRLTVL.

The chain recombines TRBV7-6 with TRBJ2-5; D perhaps matches TRBD1 (5 bases). Germline V gene data show CDR1 as SGHVS and CDR2 as FNYEAQ. Trimming stripped 1 base from V and 4 bases from J, with 13 bases between. The CDR3 is 15 residues long. In DNA form, the CDR3 reads TGTGCCAGCAGCTTAGATGTGGGGCAGGCAGAGACCCAGTACTTC. The encoded protein is CASSLDVGQAETQYF.

This clone has only a few counts. The chain links TRBV4-3 to TRBJ2-5, with a weak D call TRBD1 (7 bases). The CDR3 is 15 amino acids. V lost 4 bases and J lost 3, with 15 bases in between. Germline CDR1 reads LGHNA; CDR2 reads YSLEER. Written as DNA, the CDR3 is TGCGCCAGCAGCCCCCGACCCAGGGGGGAAGAGACCCAGTACTTC. Protein product: CASSPRPRGEETQYF.

This sequence joins TRBV5-4 and TRBJ2-7, with no clear D. Trimming stripped 2 bases from V and 1 base from J, with 7 bases between. Germline CDR1 is SGHNT and CDR2 is YYREEE (reference sequence). This CDR3 is 13 amino acids long. In nucleotides, the CDR3 is TGTGCCAGCAGCTTTCCGGGTTCCTACGAGCAGTACTTC. This sequence encodes CASSFPGSYEQYF.

The chain uses TRBV7-8 and TRBJ2-3; 9 nucleotides line up with TRBD2. Germline V CDR1 and CDR2: SGHVS, FQNEAQ. This CDR3 has 16 amino acids. Trimming removed 5 bases from V and 7 bases from J; junction bases left unmatched: 13. CDR3 nucleotide sequence: TGTGCCAGCAGCGATCTTAGCGGGAGTGGGCTGTATACGCAGTATTTT. It codes for CASSDLSGSGLYTQYF.

J is TRBJ1-2 and V is TRBV5-4; 11 bases match TRBD1. In germline, CDR1 is SGHNT, CDR2 YYREEE (reference sequence). The CDR3 spans 13 residues. V was clipped by 9 bases and J by 4 bases; unmatched bases: 5. The CDR3 sequence is CATQDRGLYGYTF. The CDR3, as DNA: TGTGCCACACAGGACAGGGGGCTCTATGGCTACACCTTC.

This chain uses TRBV5-4 with TRBJ1-1; weak D call: TRBD1 (6 bases). From germline, CDR1 is SGHNT and CDR2 YYREEE (reference sequence). This CDR3 is 13 amino acids long. Trimming stripped 2 bases from V and 5 bases from J, with 10 bases between. CDR3 nucleotide sequence: TGTGCCAGCAGCTTTAGGGGGAAGACTGAAGCTTTCTTT. Amino acid sequence: CASSFRGKTEAFF.

This clone appeared a few times. The chain joins TRBV28 to TRBJ1-5, with D perhaps matching TRBD1 (5 bases). V gave up 4 bases and J gave up 5 bases, with 9 bases separating them. The CDR3 has 13 amino acids. CDR1 is MDHEN and CDR2 is SYDVKM in the germline V gene. DNA for the CDR3: TGTGCCAGCAGTTCCGGGGGGTATCAGCCCCAGCATTTT. This gives the protein CASSSGGYQPQHF.

The rearrangement uses TRBV5-5 and TRBJ2-6; 8 nucleotides line up with TRBD2. CDR1 is SGHKS and CDR2 is YYEKEE in the germline V gene (reference sequence). The V gene end was trimmed by 0 bases and the J gene end by 2 bases; junction bases not matched to a gene: 1. There are 16 residues in the CDR3. The CDR3 coding sequence is TGTGCCAGCAGCTTGGCCGGGGGGGCTGGGGCCAACGTCCTGACTTTC. It yields the protein CASSLAGGAGANVLTF.

The chain couples TRBV30 to TRBJ1-4; no reliable D call. Germline V gene sequence: CDR1 GTSNPN, CDR2 SVGIG (reference sequence). V was cut by 8 bases and J by 0 bases, with 10 bases left in between. The CDR3 has 13 amino acids. CDR3 amino acids: CALSASTNEKLFF. DNA for the CDR3: TGTGCCCTCAGTGCATCAACTAATGAAAAACTGTTTTTT.

The genes are TRBV12-5 and TRBJ2-1; 12 nucleotides agree with TRBD2. The J segment lost 5 bases and the V segment lost 2 bases, leaving 4 bases of the junction unmatched. This CDR3 comprises 16 residues. Per the germline V gene, CDR1 is LGHNT and CDR2 is FRNRAP. CDR3 sequence reads: CASGLTRLAGDNEQFF. The CDR3 nucleotides are TGTGCTAGTGGTTTGACCCGACTAGCGGGAGACAATGAGCAGTTCTTC.

The rearrangement uses TRBV5-1 and TRBJ2-7, with 9 bases fitting TRBD1. There are 15 residues in the CDR3. Germline V gives CDR1 SGHRS, CDR2 YFSETQ. J gave up 5 bases and V 3 bases, and 9 bases lay outside the gene matches. This CDR3 reads CASSYDGTGNHEQYF. The DNA for the CDR3 is TGCGCCAGCAGCTACGACGGGACAGGGAACCACGAGCAGTACTTC.

This clone was detected only a few times. The chain links TRBV15 to TRBJ2-1; possible D gene TRBD2, 6 bases. Trimming shortened V by 0 bases and J by 7 bases, and 13 bases separated the two germline ends. The CDR3 spans 15 residues. The germline CDR1 and CDR2 sequences are LNHNV and YYDKDF (reference sequence). This chain's CDR3 is CATSRDWGGVNEQFF. The DNA for the CDR3 is TGTGCCACCAGCAGAGATTGGGGCGGGGTAAATGAGCAGTTCTTC.

V and J are TRBV5-1 and TRBJ2-5; the match to TRBD1 covers 8 bases. Looked up from germline, CDR1 is SGHRS and CDR2 is YFSETQ. With V trimmed by 4 bases and J by 10 bases, 9 bases remained unmatched. The CDR3 loop spans 13 amino acids. The CDR3 coding sequence is TGCGCCAGCAGCGCGACGACAGGGGTGAGCCAGTACTTC. Translating it yields CASSATTGVSQYF.

This clone was recorded once. At one end, the junction sequence differs from germline, possibly due to a read error. The chain is built from TRBV5-1 and TRBJ1-1, with D unresolved. Looked up from germline, CDR1 is SGHRS and CDR2 is YFSETQ. The CDR3 runs 14 residues. The CDR3 region has the DNA TGCGCCAGCAACGACCCTTTGGAGAACGCTGAAGCTTTCTTT. Its translation: CASNDPLENAEAFF. The whole variable domain, filled in from reference TRBV5-1 and TRBJ1-1, reads KAGVTQTPRYLIKTRGQQVTLSCSPISGHRSVSWYQQTPGQGLQFLFEYFSETQRNKGNFPGRFSGRQFSNSRSEMNVSTLELGDSALYLCASNDPLENAEAFFGQGTRLTVV.

This rearrangement joins TRBV6-5 to TRBJ1-1; no reliable D call. Trimming shortened V by 2 bases and J by 3 bases, and 7 bases separated the two germline ends. Germline V gives CDR1 MNHEY, CDR2 SVGAGI. The CDR3 runs 13 residues. CDR3 sequence (DNA): TGTGCCAGCAGTTACGTCCAGGACACTGAAGCTTTCTTT. It translates to CASSYVQDTEAFF.

The chain uses TRBV5-6 and TRBJ2-1; 11 nucleotides line up with TRBD2. The CDR3 loop spans 14 amino acids. Trimming removed 4 bases from V and 13 bases from J; junction bases left unmatched: 10. Germline V gene data show CDR1 as SGHDT and CDR2 as YYEEEE. The CDR3 loop reads CASSPGGLAGGQFF. In nucleotides, the CDR3 is TGTGCCAGCAGCCCTGGGGGCCTAGCGGGGGGTCAGTTCTTC.

V gene TRBV5-1 combines with J gene TRBJ2-6, with 7 bases fitting TRBD1. Trimming at V came to 0 bases and at J to 3 bases, leaving 6 bases not matched to a gene. The CDR3 contains 17 residues. CDR1 and CDR2 (germline): SGHRS, YFSETQ. In DNA form, the CDR3 reads TGCGCCAGCAGCTTGGGACAGGGTTCGGGTGGGGCCAACGTCCTGACTTTC. This codes for CASSLGQGSGGANVLTF. Supplemented by reference TRBV5-1 and TRBJ2-6, the full variable domain reads KAGVTQTPRYLIKTRGQQVTLSCSPISGHRSVSWYQQTPGQGLQFLFEYFSETQRNKGNFPGRFSGRQFSNSRSEMNVSTLELGDSALYLCASSLGQGSGGANVLTFGAGSRLTVL.

The chain has TRBV5-1 and TRBJ2-7, with D perhaps TRBD1 (7 bases). This CDR3 is 17 amino acids long. The germline V gene has CDR1 SGHRS and CDR2 YFSETQ. Trimming removed 1 base at V and 5 bases at J, with 22 bases between. The CDR3 spells CASSLYPRRQGGNEQYF. Here the CDR3 DNA reads TGCGCCAGCAGCTTGTACCCCCGCCGACAGGGAGGAAACGAGCAGTACTTC.

V usage is TRBV7-2 and J usage is TRBJ1-5, with D possibly being TRBD1 (5 bases). Germline CDR1 reads SGHTA; CDR2 reads FQGNSA. The CDR3 runs to 15 residues. V was clipped by 4 bases and J by 1 base, with 11 bases between them. The CDR3 DNA reads TGTGCCAGCAGCTCGTGGGAGGGGAGCAATCAGCCCCAGCATTTT. This encodes CASSSWEGSNQPQHF.

This clone was recorded only once. This chain uses TRBV2 with TRBJ2-1; TRBD2 aligns across 10 bases. Per the germline V gene, CDR1 is SNHLY and CDR2 is FYNNEI. Trimming at V came to 7 bases and at J to 8 bases, leaving 8 bases not matched to a gene. The CDR3 covers 14 residues. CDR3 in amino acids: CASTRASGRYEQFF. In nucleotides, the CDR3 is TGTGCCAGCACCAGGGCTAGCGGGAGATATGAGCAGTTCTTC.

J is TRBJ2-5 and V is TRBV19, with 8 bases matching TRBD2. The CDR3 extends over 15 amino acids. CDR1 and CDR2 (germline): LNHDA, SQIVND (reference sequence). V trimming: 4 bases; J trimming: 5 bases; junction bases outside the gene matches: 9. DNA of the CDR3: TGTGCCAGTAGTACGGGGGGGGCATCCCTGGAGACCCAGTACTTC. As protein: CASSTGGASLETQYF.

V usage is TRBV5-4 and J usage is TRBJ2-1; 9 bases are a match to TRBD2. After removal of 0 bases from V and 8 bases from J, the junction contained 12 bases not matched to a gene. The CDR3 length is 17 residues. CDR1 SGHNT and CDR2 YYREEE come from the germline V gene (reference sequence). The CDR3 region has the DNA TGTGCCAGCAGCTTGGCCACGGGGGGCGGGGGGGCCCATGAGCAGTTCTTC. Amino acids: CASSLATGGGGAHEQFF.